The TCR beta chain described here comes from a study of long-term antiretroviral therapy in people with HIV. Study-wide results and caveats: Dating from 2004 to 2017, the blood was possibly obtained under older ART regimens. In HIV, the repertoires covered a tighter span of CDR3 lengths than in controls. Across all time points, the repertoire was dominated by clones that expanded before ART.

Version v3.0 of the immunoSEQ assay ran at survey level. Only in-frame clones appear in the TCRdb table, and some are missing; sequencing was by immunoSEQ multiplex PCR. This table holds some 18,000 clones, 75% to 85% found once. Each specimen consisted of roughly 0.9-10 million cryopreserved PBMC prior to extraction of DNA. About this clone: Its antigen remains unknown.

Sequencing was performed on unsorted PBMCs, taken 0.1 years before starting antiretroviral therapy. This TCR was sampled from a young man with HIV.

The CDR3 loop reads CASSIPGHRQGYTF. Here the CDR3 DNA reads TGTGCCAGCAGCATCCCGGGACACCGTCAGGGCTACACCTTC. The chain is built from TRBV7-9 and TRBJ1-2, with D perhaps matching TRBD1 (6 bases). V was shortened by 5 bases and J by 8 bases, with 18 bases between the two germline ends. Germline CDR1 SEHNR, CDR2 FQNEAQ (reference sequence). The CDR3 loop spans 14 amino acids.